This T cell receptor (beta chain) was profiled in a study of cytomegalovirus exposure and HLA in healthy donors. The primer mix had 60 Vbeta and 13 Jbeta primers. Method: immunoSEQ multiplex PCR; TCRdb's copy keeps in-frame clones and lacks some. Seen here are 95,000 to 100,000 clones, approximately 72% observed once, and the top ten hold roughly 7.1%. V lost 5 bases to trimming and J lost 3 bases; unmatched junction nucleotides: 6. Germline V gene sequence: CDR1 SGHTA, CDR2 FQGNSA. This CDR3 comprises 14 residues. Study results and caveats: Later analysis identified some 16,000 TCR beta sequences associated with HLA alleles, using a false discovery rate threshold of 0.05. Per a prior analysis, the majority of TCR beta V segments were productive roughly 87% or roughly 30% of the time. Investigators reported around 150 TCR beta chains as tied to cytomegalovirus.

Details on this clone: The antigen is not known.

The gene calls are TRBV7-2 and TRBJ2-7, with 8 nucleotides matching TRBD2. The sequenced sample consisted of PBMCs. The sequence came from a man aged 35 to 55 in good health and CMV-seropositive. The CDR3: CASSPGGQNYEQYF. Here the CDR3 DNA reads TGTGCCAGCAGCCCGGGGGGGCAGAACTACGAGCAGTACTTC.